The clone carrying this TCR beta chain was recorded at least ten times. These data come from a study of human T cells and chemical hapten exposure. V lost 6 bases, J lost 1 base, and 10 bases lay in between. This CDR3 comprises 14 residues. The germline V gene encodes CDR1 MNHEY and CDR2 SVGEGT. The time point: pre-sensitization, week 0. This sample's treatment: therapeutic diphenylcyclopropenone sensitization with weekly scalp DPC. Unfractionated whole blood yielded the extracted total RNA. TCRdb fed the RACE reads into MiXCR, producing one record per CDR3 protein. The table includes about 34,000 distinct CDR3 sequences, approximately 10% detected once.

The receptor comes from a man in his fifties with alopecia areata. Some clones in this sample may be carry-over from other donors' samples. The chain carries TRBV6-2 or TRBV6-3 and TRBJ1-5; D is perhaps TRBD1 (6 bases). The sequencing here drew on whole blood, taken in connection with sensitization to the hapten diphenylcyclopropenone (DPC). CDR3: CASSFGQSNQPQHF. The CDR3, as DNA: TGTGCCAGCAGCTTTGGACAGAGCAATCAGCCCCAGCATTTT.